The 7 T cell receptor beta chains listed next were all sequenced from one sample in a study of shared T cell receptors in the human thymus. Profiling relied on immunoSEQ multiplex PCR, and the TCRdb table lists in-frame clones only, not all of them. The sample lists around 340,000 clones; over 90% were seen once. The sample consisted of thymocytes. These receptor sequences come from a human donor.

The DNA for the CDR3 is TGCGCCAGCAGCCATTTGACAGGCGACTCTGGAAACACCATATATTTT. Encoded protein: CASSHLTGDSGNTIYF. V and J are TRBV4-3 and TRBJ1-3; tentative D call: TRBD1 (6 bases). Trimming removed 3 bases from V and 0 bases from J, with 12 bases in between. The germline V gene encodes CDR1 LGHNA and CDR2 YSLEER. There are 16 residues in the CDR3.

The chain is built from TRBV5-8 and TRBJ2-1, with TRBD1 matching 8 bases. The CDR3 has 13 amino acids. Germline V CDR1 and CDR2: SGHTS, YDEGEE. V lost 4 bases and J lost 10; bases outside the gene matches: 7. The CDR3 spells CASSGNRTGEQFF. CDR3 bases: TGTGCCAGCAGCGGGAACAGGACAGGGGAGCAGTTCTTC.

The chain uses TRBV5-4 and TRBJ2-3, with 7 nucleotides matching TRBD2. CDR1 SGHNT and CDR2 YYREEE come from the germline V gene (reference sequence). The CDR3 sequence is 18 residues long. V trimming: 2 bases; J trimming: 6 bases; junction bases outside the gene matches: 18. The CDR3: CASSFLPGLVVGSDTQYF. The CDR3 DNA sequence: TGTGCCAGCAGCTTTTTACCCGGACTAGTAGTGGGGTCTGATACGCAGTATTTT.

The table lists this clone with a few counts. The V call is TRBV7-8, the J call TRBJ1-5; D gene uncertain. The CDR3 has 13 residues. Looked up from germline, CDR1 is SGHVS and CDR2 is FQNEAQ. V gave up 1 base and J gave up 6 bases, with 7 bases separating them. The DNA for the CDR3 is TGTGCCAGCAGCTTAGTTTCTGGTCAGCCCCAGCATTTT. It codes for CASSLVSGQPQHF.

Turning to this clone: Within the sample, other DNA sequences also encode this same CDR3. V is TRBV28 and J is TRBJ2-7; TRBD2 might be the D (6 bases). The V end was cut by 2 bases, the J end by 4 bases, with 6 bases between. This CDR3 is 12 amino acids long. Germline V gives CDR1 MDHEN, CDR2 SYDVKM. CDR3 loop: CASSLGGYEQYF. In DNA form, the CDR3 reads TGTGCCAGCAGTTTAGGGGGGTACGAGCAGTACTTC.

This clone has a handful of counts. The chain carries TRBV20-1 and TRBJ1-1, with TRBD1 matching over 7 bases. CDR3 length equals 11 residues. V was pared by 6 bases and J by 8 bases, with 6 bases of the junction left unmatched. Per the germline V gene, CDR1 is DFQATT and CDR2 is SNEGSKA (reference sequence). CDR3 in DNA: TGCAGTGCGTTGGACAGGTTCGAAGCTTTCTTT. The encoded protein is CSALDRFEAFF.

Written as DNA, the CDR3 is TGTGCAAGTCCCCAAAGTGGGGGAGGGGTGGACGAAAAACTGTTTTTT. The encoded protein is CASPQSGGGVDEKLFF. This sequence joins TRBV12-2 and TRBJ1-4. TRBV12-2 is a pseudogene locus. The CDR3 covers 16 residues.